This passage covers 30 T cell receptor beta chains from one sample sequenced in a study of T cell repertoires in cytomegalovirus infection. TCRdb processed the reads anew with MiXCR; each CDR3 protein has one entry. This table holds some 220,000 distinct CDR3 sequences, 38% found once. Their specific antigens are unknown. This specimen consisted of CD8+ T cells from cultured PBMCs, obtained from culture after CMV antigen stimulation. The receptors were sampled from a human donor in good health (CMV status not recorded). Some clones in this sample may be carry-over from other donors' samples.

In this sample, this clonotype turned up a few times. The chain uses TRBV12-3 or TRBV12-4 and TRBJ2-1, with 7 bases fitting TRBD1. The CDR3 is 14 amino acids. V was clipped by 7 bases and J by 8 bases; unmatched bases: 11. This CDR3 reads CASTLRGQGDEQFF. CDR3 DNA sequence: TGTGCCAGCACCTTGAGGGGGCAAGGCGATGAGCAGTTCTTC.

The chain carries TRBV15 and TRBJ2-1; D might be TRBD1 or TRBD2, each matching 5 bases. Trimming took 5 bases from V and 10 from J, leaving 21 bases between them. CDR3 length equals 15 residues. Germline CDR1 reads LNHNV; CDR2 reads YYDKDF (reference sequence). The DNA for the CDR3 is TGTGCCACCAGCCGGGGTAGGGGTTCTGCCGGAGAGCAGTTCTTC. Amino acids: CATSRGRGSAGEQFF.

This clonotype has only one observation. V and J are TRBV2 and TRBJ2-5; a possible D gene is TRBD2 (5 bases). In germline, CDR1 is SNHLY, CDR2 FYNNEI. This CDR3 has 12 amino acids. Trimming removed 10 bases from V and 2 bases from J, with 11 bases in between. CDR3 in DNA: TGTGCCACCCGAGGGCGGCAAGAGACCCAGTACTTC. Protein product: CATRGRQETQYF.

This clonotype has a handful of counts. V is TRBV6-4 and J is TRBJ1-1; perhaps TRBD1 as D (5 bases). The CDR3 has 13 amino acids. Trimming cost V 0 bases and J 6 bases, with 8 bases left between them. Germline V gene sequence: CDR1 MRHNA, CDR2 SNTAGT. The DNA for the CDR3 is TGTGCCAGCAGTGACTCGGTGGGGGCTGAAGCTTTCTTT. Its translation: CASSDSVGAEAFF.

This clonotype turned up a few times. V gene TRBV10-3 combines with J gene TRBJ1-5, with TRBD1 as a possible D gene (5 bases). The CDR3 extends over 15 amino acids. The germline V gene has CDR1 ENHRY and CDR2 SYGVKD. Trimming left V 0 bases short and J 4 bases short, with 10 bases between. The CDR3 is CAISESGVPNQPQHF. The CDR3, as DNA: TGTGCCATCAGTGAGTCAGGGGTCCCTAATCAGCCCCAGCATTTT.

The sample holds one count of this clonotype. This chain connects TRBV2 to TRBJ2-1; D is unresolved. V was trimmed by 10 bases and J by 4 bases, leaving 14 bases between them. CDR1 SNHLY and CDR2 FYNNEI come from the germline V gene. The CDR3 sequence is 13 residues long. CDR3 sequence reads: CAITRRTYNEQFF. The CDR3 DNA follows: TGTGCCATCACCCGAAGAACTTACAATGAGCAGTTCTTC. Full variable domain (remainder filled in from reference TRBV2 and TRBJ2-1): EPEVTQTPSHQVTQMGQEVILRCVPISNHLYFYWYRQILGQKVEFLVSFYNNEISEKSEIFDDQFSVERPDGSNFTLKIRSTKLEDSAMYFCAITRRTYNEQFFGPGTRLTVL.

The chain couples TRBV7-9 to TRBJ2-3; D may be TRBD2 (5 bases). Germline loops: CDR1 SEHNR, CDR2 FQNEAQ (reference sequence). Trimming took 5 bases from V and 1 from J, leaving 16 bases between them. CDR3 length: 16 residues. Written as DNA, the CDR3 is TGTGCCAGCAGCCTGAACCCTAGCCCCCGCACAGATACGCAGTATTTT. The encoded protein is CASSLNPSPRTDTQYF.

This clonotype has a handful of counts. The V call is TRBV7-6, the J call TRBJ2-7, with D tentatively TRBD2 (6 bases). V was clipped by 1 base and J by 0 bases, with 10 bases between them. The CDR3 is 15 amino acids. Per germline, CDR1 SGHVS and CDR2 FNYEAQ. CDR3 DNA: TGTGCCAGCAGCTTAGAGGCTAGCGACTCCTACGAGCAGTACTTC. Residues: CASSLEASDSYEQYF. Full variable domain (remainder filled in from reference TRBV7-6 and TRBJ2-7): GAGVSQSPRYKVTKRGQDVALRCDPISGHVSLYWYRQALGQGPEFLTYFNYEAQQDKSGLPNDRFSAERPEGSISTLTIQRTEQRDSAMYRCASSLEASDSYEQYFGPGTRLTVT.

This clonotype was observed a few times. The J gene is TRBJ1-1, the V gene TRBV4-1; a weak D match, TRBD1 (5 bases). The CDR3 has 15 residues. Germline CDR1 and CDR2: MGHRA and YSYEKL. V was trimmed by 2 bases and J by 0 bases, leaving 10 bases between them. The CDR3 here is CASSQKGRMNTEAFF. The CDR3 DNA reads as TGCGCCAGCAGCCAAAAGGGACGGATGAACACTGAAGCTTTCTTT.

The gene calls are TRBV28 and TRBJ2-1; D uncertain. Trimming took 3 bases from V and 3 from J, leaving 12 bases between them. CDR1 and CDR2 (germline): MDHEN, SYDVKM. The CDR3 runs 15 residues. This CDR3 is CASSFASTLYNEQFF. The CDR3 bases are TGTGCCAGCAGTTTTGCCAGTACCCTCTACAATGAGCAGTTCTTC.

The gene calls are TRBV28 and TRBJ1-1, with 8 bases matching TRBD1. V gave up 4 bases and J gave up 1 base; unmatched junction bases: 5. CDR1 and CDR2 (germline): MDHEN, SYDVKM. The CDR3 is 15 amino acids. CDR3 bases: TGTGCCAGCAGTTCCGACAGGGGTCCGAACACTGAAGCTTTCTTT. It yields the protein CASSSDRGPNTEAFF. The entire variable domain, with the rest obtained from reference TRBV28 and TRBJ1-1, is as follows: DVKVTQSSRYLVKRTGEKVFLECVQDMDHENMFWYRQDPGLGLRLIYFSYDVKMKEKGDIPEGYSVSREKKERFSLILESASTNQTSMYLCASSSDRGPNTEAFFGQGTRLTVV.

V is TRBV20-1 and J is TRBJ1-1; D is possibly TRBD1 (5 bases). The CDR3 is made up of 15 amino acids. Germline CDR1 is DFQATT and CDR2 is SNEGSKA (reference sequence). V was clipped by 0 bases and J by 4 bases, with 15 bases between them. The CDR3 reads CSARDTGGRGTEAFF. CDR3 DNA sequence: TGCAGTGCTAGAGATACGGGGGGTAGAGGCACTGAAGCTTTCTTT.

This clonotype was counted between two and nine times. In DNA, the CDR3 is TGTGCCAGCCGAGACTCATTTAGCACAGATACGCAGTATTTT. This translates into CASRDSFSTDTQYF. The chain has TRBV28 and TRBJ2-3; the D is unclear. Germline V CDR1 and CDR2: MDHEN, SYDVKM. This CDR3 spans 14 amino acids. The V gene lost 8 bases and the J gene lost 0 bases, with 12 bases spanning the gap.

The chain joins TRBV11-2 to TRBJ2-1; TRBD2 might be the D (5 bases). V lost 4 bases, J lost 7 bases, and 20 bases lay in between. Germline CDR1 SGHAT, CDR2 FQNNGV. The CDR3 spans 16 residues. As DNA, the CDR3 is TGTGCCAGCAGCTCAGTTCTGGACTTTCGACGGAATGAGCAGTTCTTC. This gives the protein CASSSVLDFRRNEQFF. Together with reference TRBV11-2 and TRBJ2-1, the CDR3 gives the full variable domain: EAGVAQSPRYKIIEKRQSVAFWCNPISGHATLYWYQQILGQGPKLLIQFQNNGVVDDSQLPKDRFSAERLKGVDSTLKIQPAKLEDSAVYLCASSSVLDFRRNEQFFGPGTRLTVL.

In its sample, this clonotype was seen a few times. The V and J genes are TRBV5-7 and TRBJ1-1; D is ambiguous. TRBV5-7 is an ORF for which the function is uncertain. The CDR3 runs to 18 residues. V was clipped by 0 bases and J by 5 bases, with 23 bases between them. The CDR3 sequence is CASSLERRDPRRWTEAFF. The CDR3 DNA is TGTGCCAGCAGCTTGGAGAGGCGCGACCCCCGAAGGTGGACTGAAGCTTTCTTT.

The V call is TRBV25-1, the J call TRBJ2-6, with D tentatively TRBD1 (6 bases). CDR3 length: 17 amino acids. Germline-derived CDR1 and CDR2 are MGHDK and SYGVNS. With 3 bases removed from V and 0 bases from J, the gap between germline ends came to 12 bases. DNA of the CDR3: TGTGCCAGCAGTGAGCCATCACAGGGCTCTGGGGCCAACGTCCTGACTTTC. Its protein is CASSEPSQGSGANVLTF.

V is TRBV5-5 and J is TRBJ1-2; D not resolved. Germline CDR1 SGHKS, CDR2 YYEKEE (reference sequence). This CDR3 is 16 amino acids long. The V and J ends lost 4 bases and 6 bases respectively, with 22 bases between them. Written as DNA, the CDR3 is TGTGCCAGCAGCCCGCAAGGCCGGAACCCGGAGGATGGCTACACCTTC. Residues: CASSPQGRNPEDGYTF.

The chain couples TRBV2 to TRBJ2-7; 13 bases are shared with TRBD2. Trimming took 4 bases from V and 3 from J; bases not matched to a gene: 3. Germline lookup yields CDR1 SNHLY and CDR2 FYNNEI. The CDR3 spans 15 residues. CDR3 bases: TGTGCCAGCAGTGTGTGGACTAGCGGGGGCTACGAGCAGTACTTC. Amino acids: CASSVWTSGGYEQYF.

In its sample, this clonotype was seen many times. V is TRBV28 and J is TRBJ2-1; 10 nucleotides align to TRBD1. Germline values: CDR1 MDHEN, CDR2 SYDVKM. The CDR3 is 15 residues long. The trim removed 6 bases at V and 5 bases at J, leaving 7 bases unmatched. Written as DNA, the CDR3 is TGTGCCAGCAGAAGGGGACAGGGGTTTAACAATGAGCAGTTCTTC. Protein sequence: CASRRGQGFNNEQFF.

This clonotype was observed a few times. V and J are TRBV3-1 and TRBJ2-2; D unclear. This CDR3 contains 14 residues. The germline V gene has CDR1 LGHDT and CDR2 YNNKEL (reference sequence). Trimming took off 8 bases at V and 0 bases at J, with 10 bases between the two ends. The CDR3 is CASGWYSNTGELFF. Here the CDR3 DNA reads TGTGCCAGCGGCTGGTACTCGAACACCGGGGAGCTGTTTTTT.

The chain couples TRBV11-2 to TRBJ2-7; 9 nucleotides align to TRBD1. Per germline, CDR1 SGHAT and CDR2 FQNNGV. The CDR3 has 16 amino acids. J lost 2 bases, V lost 7 bases, and 12 bases had no gene match. The CDR3 loop reads CASTSGQGTSTYEQYF. CDR3 in DNA: TGTGCCAGCACCAGCGGACAGGGGACCTCCACCTACGAGCAGTACTTC.

V gene TRBV4-1 combines with J gene TRBJ2-3, with 12 bases aligning to TRBD2. The CDR3 has 19 residues. CDR1 and CDR2 from the germline V gene are MGHRA and YSYEKL. The V segment lost 1 base and the J segment 2 bases; nucleotides outside the gene matches: 10. In DNA, the CDR3 is TGCGCCAGCAGCCAAGTGGGAACTAGCGGGGGGTCCGTCACAGATACGCAGTATTTT. Encoded protein: CASSQVGTSGGSVTDTQYF.

There are many counts of this clonotype. The genes are TRBV7-6 and TRBJ2-7; weak D call: TRBD1 (7 bases). The germline V gene encodes CDR1 SGHVS and CDR2 FNYEAQ. Trimming shortened V by 3 bases and J by 9 bases, and 12 bases separated the two germline ends. The CDR3 sequence is 12 residues long. This CDR3 is CASSLEGAAQYF. The DNA of the CDR3 is TGTGCCAGCAGCTTGGAGGGGGCAGCGCAGTACTTC.

Many counts were recorded for this clonotype. CDR3: CASSYTAYRIAGELFF. The CDR3, as DNA: TGTGCCAGCAGCTATACCGCCTATAGGATTGCCGGGGAGCTGTTTTTT. This chain connects TRBV7-2 to TRBJ2-2; no clear D gene. The CDR3 spans 16 residues. The V end lost 4 bases, the J end lost 6 bases, and 18 bases lay between the germline ends. Germline CDR1 and CDR2: SGHTA and FQGNSA.

V and J are TRBV27 and TRBJ1-6; a weak D match, TRBD1 (6 bases). Germline CDR1 and CDR2: MNHEY and SMNVEV (reference sequence). The CDR3 contains 14 residues. V was cut by 6 bases and J by 9 bases, with 15 bases left in between. CDR3 loop: CASRVGGLGSPLHF. The CDR3 DNA sequence: TGTGCCAGCAGGGTCGGGGGCTTGGGTTCACCCCTCCACTTT.

CDR3 in DNA: TGTGCCAGCAGCCAAGATGGAGGCAGCTACACCTTC. Encoded protein: CASSQDGGSYTF. The chain joins TRBV4-2 to TRBJ1-2, with D hard to call. CDR3 length equals 12 residues. V was shortened by 0 bases and J by 9 bases, with 8 bases between the two germline ends. The germline V gene encodes CDR1 LGHNA and CDR2 YNFKEQ.

This chain uses TRBV20-1 with TRBJ2-3; a possible D gene is TRBD1 (5 bases). The CDR3 length is 13 residues. V lost 1 base and J 6 bases, leaving 11 bases between the germline ends. CDR1 is DFQATT, CDR2 SNEGSKA, per germline (reference sequence). The CDR3 spells CSARAIAGDTQYF. CDR3 sequence (DNA): TGCAGTGCTAGAGCCATAGCAGGGGATACGCAGTATTTT.

The V call is TRBV23-1, the J call TRBJ1-6, with D unresolved. TRBV23-1 is classed as an ORF, of uncertain function. V was trimmed by 6 bases and J by 5 bases, leaving 20 bases between them. This CDR3 spans 17 amino acids. The CDR3 is CASRKLQRLRHNSPLHF. CDR3 nucleotide sequence: TGCGCCAGCAGGAAATTACAGCGACTTCGACATAATTCACCCCTCCACTTT.

This clonotype has just a few counts. The chain joins TRBV7-9 to TRBJ2-2, with 7 bases that match TRBD2. The CDR3 totals 15 residues. V gave up 3 bases and J gave up 6 bases; unmatched junction bases: 7. CDR1 SEHNR and CDR2 FQNEAQ come from the germline V gene (reference sequence). The CDR3, as DNA: TGTGCCAGCAGCTTGGGTCTAGCGGCCTCCGGGGAGCTGTTTTTT. Its translation is CASSLGLAASGELFF.

CDR3 residues: CASSPTGTAGYNEQFF. The CDR3 DNA follows: TGTGCCAGCAGTCCCACCGGGACAGCGGGCTACAATGAGCAGTTCTTC. The chain carries TRBV6-2 or TRBV6-3 and TRBJ2-1; weak D call: TRBD1 (7 bases). Deletions cut 5 bases from V and 3 bases from J, with 17 bases between. The CDR3 length is 16 residues. Germline CDR1 reads MNHEY; CDR2 reads SVGEGT.